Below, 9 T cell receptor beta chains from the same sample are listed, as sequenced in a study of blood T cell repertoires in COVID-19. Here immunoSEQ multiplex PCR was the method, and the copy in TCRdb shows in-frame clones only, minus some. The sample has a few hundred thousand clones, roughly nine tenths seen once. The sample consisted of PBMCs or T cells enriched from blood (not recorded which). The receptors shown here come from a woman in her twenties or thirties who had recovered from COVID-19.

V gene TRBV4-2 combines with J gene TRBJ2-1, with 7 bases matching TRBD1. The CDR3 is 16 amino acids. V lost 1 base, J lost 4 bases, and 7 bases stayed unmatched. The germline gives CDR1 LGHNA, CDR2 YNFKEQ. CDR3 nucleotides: TGTGCCAGCAGCCAAGGGCCGACAGGGATATACAATGAGCAGTTCTTC. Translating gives CASSQGPTGIYNEQFF.

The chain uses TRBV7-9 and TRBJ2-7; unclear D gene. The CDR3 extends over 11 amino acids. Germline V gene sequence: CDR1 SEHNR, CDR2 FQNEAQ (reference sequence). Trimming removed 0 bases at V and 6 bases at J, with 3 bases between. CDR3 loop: CASSLAAEQYF. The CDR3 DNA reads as TGTGCCAGCAGCTTAGCAGCCGAGCAGTACTTC.

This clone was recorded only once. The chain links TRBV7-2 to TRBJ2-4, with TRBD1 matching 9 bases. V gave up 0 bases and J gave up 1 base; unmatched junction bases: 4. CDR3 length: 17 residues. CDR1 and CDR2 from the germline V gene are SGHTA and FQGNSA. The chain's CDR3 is CASSLAQGQGAKNIQYF. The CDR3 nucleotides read TGTGCCAGCAGCTTAGCGCAGGGACAGGGTGCCAAAAACATTCAGTACTTC.

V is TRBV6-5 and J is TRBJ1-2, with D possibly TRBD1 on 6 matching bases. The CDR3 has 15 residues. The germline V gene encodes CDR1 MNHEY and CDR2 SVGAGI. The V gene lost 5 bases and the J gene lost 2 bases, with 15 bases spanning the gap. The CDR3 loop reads CASSPRDKSNYGYTF. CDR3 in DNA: TGTGCCAGCAGTCCGAGGGACAAATCAAACTATGGCTACACCTTC.

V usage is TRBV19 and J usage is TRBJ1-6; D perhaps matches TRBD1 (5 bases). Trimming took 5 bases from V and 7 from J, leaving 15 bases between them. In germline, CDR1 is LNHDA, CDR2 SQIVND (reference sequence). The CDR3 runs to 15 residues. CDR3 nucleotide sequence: TGTGCCAGTAGTGTCAGGGCAAGGAGCAATTCACCCCTCCACTTT. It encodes CASSVRARSNSPLHF. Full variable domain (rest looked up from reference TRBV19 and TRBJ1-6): DGGITQSPKYLFRKEGQNVTLSCEQNLNHDAMYWYRQDPGQGLRLIYYSQIVNDFQKGDIAEGYSVSREKKESFPLTVTSAQKNPTAFYLCASSVRARSNSPLHFGNGTRLTVT.

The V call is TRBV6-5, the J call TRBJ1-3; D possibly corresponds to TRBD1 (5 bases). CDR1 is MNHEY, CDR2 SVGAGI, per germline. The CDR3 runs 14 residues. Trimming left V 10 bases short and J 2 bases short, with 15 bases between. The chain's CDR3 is CATKIQAPGNTIYF. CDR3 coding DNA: TGTGCCACCAAAATACAGGCCCCTGGAAACACCATATATTTT.

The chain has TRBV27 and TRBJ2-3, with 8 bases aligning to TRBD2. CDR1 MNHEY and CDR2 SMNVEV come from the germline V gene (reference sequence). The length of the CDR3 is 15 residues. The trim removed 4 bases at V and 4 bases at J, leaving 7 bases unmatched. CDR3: CASSSLGGAPDTQYF. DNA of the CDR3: TGTGCCAGCAGTTCCCTCGGGGGGGCCCCAGATACGCAGTATTTT.

The CDR3 DNA is TGTGCCAGCAGCCAGACCCGACAGTCTGGCACTGAAGCTTTCTTT. Protein: CASSQTRQSGTEAFF. The genes are TRBV14 and TRBJ1-1; possible D gene TRBD1, 5 bases. CDR1 is SGHDN, CDR2 FVKESK, per germline. There are 15 residues in the CDR3. V was cut by 3 bases and J by 4 bases, with 15 bases left in between.

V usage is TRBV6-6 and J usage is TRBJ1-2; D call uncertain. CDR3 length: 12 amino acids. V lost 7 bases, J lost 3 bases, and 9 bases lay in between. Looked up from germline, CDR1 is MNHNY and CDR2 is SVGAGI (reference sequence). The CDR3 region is CASIVGDYGYTF. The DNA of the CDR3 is TGTGCCAGCATCGTCGGGGACTATGGCTACACCTTC.